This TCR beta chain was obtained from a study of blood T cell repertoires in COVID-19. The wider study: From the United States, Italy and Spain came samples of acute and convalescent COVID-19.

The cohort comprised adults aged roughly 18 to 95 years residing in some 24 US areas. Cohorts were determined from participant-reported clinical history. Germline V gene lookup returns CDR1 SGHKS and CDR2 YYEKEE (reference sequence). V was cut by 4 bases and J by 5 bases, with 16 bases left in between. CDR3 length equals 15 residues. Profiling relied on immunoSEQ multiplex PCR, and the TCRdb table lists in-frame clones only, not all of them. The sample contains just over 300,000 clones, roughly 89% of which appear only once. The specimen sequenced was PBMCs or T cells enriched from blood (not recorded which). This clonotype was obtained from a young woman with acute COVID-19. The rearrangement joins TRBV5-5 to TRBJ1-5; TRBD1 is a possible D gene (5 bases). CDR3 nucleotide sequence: TGTGCCAGCAGCCCTCGGGGGACTGACGATCAGCCCCAGCATTTT. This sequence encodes CASSPRGTDDQPQHF. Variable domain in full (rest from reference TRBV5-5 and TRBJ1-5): DAGVTQSPTHLIKTRGQQVTLRCSPISGHKSVSWYQQVLGQGPQFIFQYYEKEERGRGNFPDRFSARQFPNYSSELNVNALLLGDSALYLCASSPRGTDDQPQHFGDGTRLSIL.